This T cell receptor (beta chain) was captured in a study of cytomegalovirus exposure and HLA in healthy donors. TCRdb's copy holds only in-frame clones and misses some; the assay was immunoSEQ multiplex PCR. The repertoire consists of about 79,000 clones, with approximately 93% occurring once and the leading ten covering 3% to 4.5%. Material: PBMCs. This TCR was recovered from a woman aged 25 to 39 in good health and CMV-seronegative.

This CDR3 is CASSVGPGDEKLFF. CDR3 DNA: TGTGCCAGCAGCGTAGGCCCAGGCGATGAAAAACTGTTTTTT. The rearrangement joins TRBV9 to TRBJ1-4; D gene ambiguous. Germline CDR1 is SGDLS and CDR2 is YYNGEE. This CDR3 contains 14 residues. Trimming took off 0 bases at V and 6 bases at J, with 9 bases between the two ends.